This T cell receptor (beta chain) was obtained from a study of naive and memory T cell subsets. The beta constant-region primer was an equimolar mix of two oligonucleotides covering TRBC1 and TRBC2. Ligated cDNA was amplified by four rounds of PCR with nested alpha and beta constant-region primers and SP2. TCRdb ran MiXCR on the UMI-ligation and nested PCR reads and lists one entry per CDR3 protein. Of tens of thousands of distinct CDR3 sequences in the sample, approximately 8.8% are singletons; the top ten hold 20% to 25%. This clonotype appeared a few times. The CDR3 covers 15 residues. With V trimmed by 4 bases and J by 5 bases, 11 bases remained unmatched. The germline gives CDR1 SGHKS, CDR2 YYEKEE (reference sequence).

The specimen sequenced was central memory CD8+ T cells from blood. The sequence came from a human donor in good health. The chain links TRBV5-5 to TRBJ1-1, with TRBD1 matching over 7 bases. The CDR3 is CASSPLTGSMTEAFF. CDR3 in DNA: TGTGCCAGCAGCCCACTGACAGGGTCTATGACTGAAGCTTTCTTT.